The 22 T cell receptor beta chains below all came from one sample that was sequenced in a study of T cell repertoires in cytomegalovirus infection. Their antigen targets remain unknown. Via MiXCR, TCRdb re-called the reads, giving one row per CDR3 protein. The sample holds 110,000 or so distinct CDR3 sequences, 30% to 35% seen once. The sample was CD8+ T cells from cultured PBMCs, taken from culture after CMV antigen stimulation. The receptors derive from a human donor in good health (CMV status not recorded). Some clones in this sample may be carry-over from other donors' samples.

This clonotype was seen more than once but under ten times. The gene calls are TRBV7-6 and TRBJ2-1, with D tentatively TRBD1 (6 bases). This CDR3 spans 14 amino acids. Germline CDR1 is SGHVS and CDR2 is FNYEAQ. Trimming took 4 bases from V and 5 from J, leaving 12 bases between them. CDR3 region: CASSYLGGDNEQFF. In DNA, the CDR3 is TGTGCCAGCAGCTACTTAGGGGGAGACAATGAGCAGTTCTTC.

As for this clonotype: A much larger clone is a single base away; this may be a read error. J is TRBJ1-5 and V is TRBV6-1; D perhaps matches TRBD1 (6 bases). Germline CDR1 reads MNHNS; CDR2 reads SASEGT. This CDR3 has 17 residues. CDR3 amino acids: CASSKGVQGYSNQPHHF. CDR3 DNA sequence: TGTGCCAGCAGCAAAGGGGTACAGGGCTATAGCAATCAGCCCCACCATTTT.

This clonotype has at least ten counts. This chain uses TRBV7-8 with TRBJ2-7; TRBD2 might be the D (6 bases). The germline V gene has CDR1 SGHVS and CDR2 FQNEAQ. Deletions cut 8 bases from V and 0 bases from J, with 17 bases between. This CDR3 contains 15 residues. CDR3 DNA: TGTGCCAGCGGGGCACCAGGGAGGAACTCCTACGAGCAGTACTTC. Translating gives CASGAPGRNSYEQYF.

With respect to this clonotype: Mismatch with germline at one junction end may stem from a read error. The chain joins TRBV7-6 to TRBJ2-7, with 9 bases matching TRBD1. In germline, CDR1 is SGHVS, CDR2 FNYEAQ. The CDR3 has 17 amino acids. The CDR3 region has the DNA TGTGCCAGCACCTTAGGATCGGGGGACAGGGCGACCTACGAGCAGTACTTC. Protein product: CASTLGSGDRATYEQYF.

The chain couples TRBV7-8 to TRBJ2-5, with TRBD1 matching 7 bases. Germline CDR1 and CDR2: SGHVS and FQNEAQ. Trimming at V came to 1 base and at J to 1 base, leaving 3 bases not matched to a gene. This CDR3 has 15 residues. The CDR3 region has the DNA TGTGCCAGCAGCTTAGGGGGACAGCTCCAAGAGACCCAGTACTTC. This codes for CASSLGGQLQETQYF.

V gene TRBV6-5 combines with J gene TRBJ2-1; the match to TRBD1 covers 11 bases. This CDR3 has 14 amino acids. Unmatched junction bases numbered 3, after V lost 4 bases and J lost 7 bases. CDR1 MNHEY and CDR2 SVGAGI come from the germline V gene. The chain's CDR3 is CASSWTGGLNEQFF. The DNA of the CDR3 is TGTGCCAGCAGTTGGACAGGGGGCTTGAATGAGCAGTTCTTC.

This clonotype showed up just a few times. The gene calls are TRBV7-9 and TRBJ2-7; D unresolved. The CDR3 has 13 residues. Germline loops: CDR1 SEHNR, CDR2 FQNEAQ (reference sequence). The V end was cut by 5 bases, the J end by 5 bases, with 13 bases between. As DNA, the CDR3 is TGTGCCAGCAGCCCCAGAGGCCCTGACGAGCAGTACTTC. Translated: CASSPRGPDEQYF.

This clonotype was observed many times. As DNA, the CDR3 is TGTGCCAGCAGCTTACTGACAGGGAACTATGGCTACACCTTC. Protein product: CASSLLTGNYGYTF. The chain links TRBV5-6 to TRBJ1-2; 7 nucleotides line up with TRBD1. V shed 2 bases, J shed 2 bases, and the junction held 3 bases outside the gene matches. Germline assignment: CDR1 SGHDT and CDR2 YYEEEE. CDR3 size: 14 residues.

This chain connects TRBV12-3 or TRBV12-4 to TRBJ2-2, with unresolved D. The CDR3 has 18 amino acids. Between the trimmed V and J ends, which lost 2 bases and 4 bases, there was a span of 20 bases. CDR3 nucleotide sequence: TGTGCCAGCAGTTTACTCAGGACCTGGGGTTCGATCACCGGGGAGCTGTTTTTT. The encoded protein is CASSLLRTWGSITGELFF.

This clonotype was detected many times. The chain employs TRBV3-1 and TRBJ1-6; D is ambiguous. The ends were cut back, 8 bases at V and 10 bases at J, with 6 bases in the middle. Germline V gives CDR1 LGHDT, CDR2 YNNKEL (reference sequence). This CDR3 region has 10 residues. In nucleotides, the CDR3 is TGTGCCAGCGGCCCATCACCCCTCCACTTT. Translated, it gives CASGPSPLHF. Full variable domain (missing parts from reference TRBV3-1 and TRBJ1-6): DTAVSQTPKYLVTQMGNDKSIKCEQNLGHDTMYWYKQDSKKFLKIMFSYNNKELIINETVPNRFSPKSPDKAHLNLHINSLELGDSAVYFCASGPSPLHFGNGTRLTVT.

The V call is TRBV19, the J call TRBJ1-2, with D unclear. Per germline, CDR1 LNHDA and CDR2 SQIVND (reference sequence). Trimming took 7 bases from V and 7 from J, leaving 16 bases between them. The CDR3 is 13 residues long. CDR3 nucleotide sequence: TGTGCCAGTACCCAAAAGGACTCTGGTGGCTACACCTTC. This encodes CASTQKDSGGYTF.

This clonotype has just a few counts. The V call is TRBV11-1, the J call TRBJ2-6; maybe TRBD2 (5 bases). The CDR3 runs 17 residues. V was trimmed by 6 bases and J by 0 bases, leaving 15 bases between them. The germline gives CDR1 SGHAT, CDR2 FQDESV (reference sequence). Here the CDR3 DNA reads TGTGCCAGCAGAAAGGGCATAGGGAGCTCTGGGGCCAACGTCCTGACTTTC. Its translation is CASRKGIGSSGANVLTF.

This clonotype was seen more than once but under ten times. The CDR3 sequence: CSTGVRGGSDEQFF. The DNA of the CDR3 is TGCAGTACAGGGGTACGGGGGGGCAGCGATGAGCAGTTCTTC. This chain uses TRBV20-1 with TRBJ2-1; weak D call: TRBD2 (8 bases). The CDR3 is made up of 14 amino acids. Trimming left V 8 bases short and J 8 bases short, with 22 bases between. Germline-derived CDR1 and CDR2 are DFQATT and SNEGSKA (reference sequence).

This clonotype was seen ten or more times. The chain has TRBV7-9 and TRBJ2-3, with 8 bases matching TRBD1. V trimming: 2 bases; J trimming: 4 bases; junction bases outside the gene matches: 5. CDR1 and CDR2 from the germline V gene are SEHNR and FQNEAQ (reference sequence). The CDR3 has 15 residues. Written as DNA, the CDR3 is TGTGCCAGCAGCTTACAGGGGGCATCGGCAGATACGCAGTATTTT. Its translation: CASSLQGASADTQYF.

In its sample, this clonotype was seen once. A read error may account for a junction end that differs from germline. The chain employs TRBV2 and TRBJ1-6; no clear D gene. The germline V gene encodes CDR1 SNHLY and CDR2 FYNNEI. This CDR3 is built from 11 residues. The CDR3 DNA sequence: TGTGCCAGCAGTTATAGTTCACCCCTCCACTTT. Protein product: CASSYSSPLHF.

Here the CDR3 reads CSVEGGTGANVLTF. The CDR3 DNA is TGCAGCGTTGAAGGGGGCACCGGGGCCAACGTCCTGACTTTC. The rearrangement links TRBV20-1 to TRBJ2-6, with 7 bases lining up with TRBD1. Germline V gene lookup returns CDR1 DFQATT and CDR2 SNEGSKA (reference sequence). The CDR3 has 14 residues.

This clonotype was seen once. V gene TRBV4-1 combines with J gene TRBJ2-5, with 12 bases identical to TRBD2. Germline V lookup: CDR1 MGHRA, CDR2 YSYEKL. The CDR3 is 15 residues long. V lost 4 bases to trimming and J lost 3 bases; unmatched junction nucleotides: 3. DNA of the CDR3: TGCGCCAGCAGCCCGCGACTAGCGGGGGAAGAGACCCAGTACTTC. Encoded protein: CASSPRLAGEETQYF.

The CDR3 reads CASSPQSPYNEQFF. CDR3 sequence (DNA): TGTGCCAGCAGCCCCCAGTCCCCCTACAATGAGCAGTTCTTC. The rearrangement links TRBV14 to TRBJ2-1; D is unclear. Per germline, CDR1 SGHDN and CDR2 FVKESK. V lost 4 bases, J lost 2 bases, and 9 bases lay in between. The CDR3 spans 14 residues.

Regarding this clonotype: Germline and junction disagree at one end, which may indicate a read error. The chain employs TRBV25-1 and TRBJ2-1; 8 bases align to TRBD1. CDR3 length: 22 residues. In germline, CDR1 is MGHDK, CDR2 SYGVNS. CDR3 protein: CVSSGKLYPGSVVGQEYNEQFF. For the CDR3, the DNA is TGTGTCAGCAGTGGAAAGCTTTACCCTGGAAGCGTCGTGGGACAGGAATACAATGAGCAGTTCTTC.

V usage is TRBV12-5 and J usage is TRBJ1-1; tentatively, D is TRBD1 (6 bases). Trimming pared 2 bases from V and 0 bases from J, leaving 10 bases between. There are 15 residues in the CDR3. Germline lookup yields CDR1 LGHNT and CDR2 FRNRAP. In DNA, the CDR3 is TGTGCTAGTGGTTTGCGGCAGGGGCTGAACACTGAAGCTTTCTTT. As protein: CASGLRQGLNTEAFF.

CDR3 nucleotides: TGTGCCAGCAGCGGTGCCCACACAGATACGCAGTATTTT. Protein sequence: CASSGAHTDTQYF. V is TRBV12-3 or TRBV12-4 and J is TRBJ2-3, with no clear D. Trimming cost V 6 bases and J 2 bases, with 9 bases left between them. The CDR3 has 13 amino acids.

The rearrangement joins TRBV11-2 to TRBJ2-5; 7 bases fit TRBD2. The CDR3 consists of 14 residues. Germline assignment: CDR1 SGHAT and CDR2 FQNNGV. V was pared by 5 bases and J by 4 bases, with 7 bases of the junction left unmatched. CDR3 loop: CASSHPGGGETQYF. The CDR3 DNA follows: TGTGCCAGCAGCCATCCAGGCGGGGGAGAGACCCAGTACTTC.